The 17 T cell receptor beta chains presented below share a single source sample, sequenced in a study of CD8 T cells in Susac syndrome. After extraction with the RNeasy kit, roughly 0.45 to 1 ug of the RNA was reverse transcribed using random hexamers. In TCRdb, the immunoSEQ multiplex PCR reads were re-called with MiXCR into one record per CDR3 protein. The table records under 55,000 distinct CDR3 sequences, 93% of them present only once. Specimen: CD8+ T cells from PBMCs. The receptors here all came from a human donor with multiple sclerosis.

This clonotype was found once. The CDR3, as DNA: TGTGCCTGGAGCGCCCCGAGGGCGAGGGAAAAACTGTTTTTT. It codes for CAWSAPRAREKLFF. This chain uses TRBV30 with TRBJ1-4, with D uncertain. This CDR3 is 14 amino acids long. V was shortened by 3 bases and J by 8 bases, with 16 bases between the two germline ends. Germline assignment: CDR1 GTSNPN and CDR2 SVGIG (reference sequence).

The chain has TRBV6-4 and TRBJ1-6; D call uncertain. The CDR3 extends over 16 amino acids. Trimming pared 6 bases from V and 7 bases from J, leaving 19 bases between. CDR1 and CDR2 (germline): MRHNA, SNTAGT. DNA of the CDR3: TGTGCCAGCAGATACCCCCTTGAGGAGCGCAATTCACCCCTCCACTTT. It yields the protein CASRYPLEERNSPLHF.

The J gene is TRBJ2-1, the V gene TRBV25-1; 11 bases are shared with TRBD1. J gave up 7 bases and V 6 bases, and 11 bases lay outside the gene matches. CDR1 is MGHDK, CDR2 SYGVNS, per germline. CDR3 length: 16 residues. This chain's CDR3 is CASRDRGPSVWNEQFF. In DNA form, the CDR3 reads TGTGCCAGCAGGGACAGGGGGCCCAGTGTGTGGAATGAGCAGTTCTTC. The whole variable domain, filled in from reference TRBV25-1 and TRBJ2-1, reads EADIYQTPRYLVIGTGKKITLECSQTMGHDKMYWYQQDPGMELHLIHYSYGVNSTEKGDLSSESTVSRIRTEHFPLTLESARPSHTSQYLCASRDRGPSVWNEQFFGPGTRLTVL.

The J gene is TRBJ2-7, the V gene TRBV2, with 7 bases lining up with TRBD1. V trimming: 10 bases; J trimming: 6 bases; junction bases outside the gene matches: 9. The germline CDR1 and CDR2 sequences are SNHLY and FYNNEI. The CDR3 length is 12 residues. The CDR3 loop is CATEYRGGEQYF. The CDR3 DNA sequence: TGTGCCACAGAATACAGGGGTGGCGAGCAGTACTTC.

This chain connects TRBV27 to TRBJ2-1; D remains unclear. The germline V gene encodes CDR1 MNHEY and CDR2 SMNVEV (reference sequence). CDR3 length equals 13 residues. Deletions cut 5 bases from V and 2 bases from J, with 7 bases between. Here the CDR3 DNA reads TGTGCCAGCAGTCTTTCTCCCTACAATGAGCAGTTCTTC. Translation gives CASSLSPYNEQFF.

CDR3 protein: CASSVTGGEVDGYTF. CDR3 nucleotides: TGTGCCAGCAGCGTAACAGGGGGCGAGGTTGATGGCTACACCTTC. The rearrangement links TRBV9 to TRBJ1-2; 9 bases map to TRBD1. Germline-derived CDR1 and CDR2 are SGDLS and YYNGEE. This CDR3 is 15 amino acids long. V gave up 1 base and J gave up 6 bases; unmatched junction bases: 7. Full variable domain (rest looked up from reference TRBV9 and TRBJ1-2): DSGVTQTPKHLITATGQRVTLRCSPRSGDLSVYWYQQSLDQGLQFLIQYYNGEERAKGNILERFSAQQFPDLHSELNLSSLELGDSALYFCASSVTGGEVDGYTFGSGTRLTVV.

This chain connects TRBV12-3 or TRBV12-4 to TRBJ2-6; maybe TRBD1 (6 bases). The CDR3 spans 17 residues. The germline V and J ends were trimmed by 3 bases and 2 bases, with 14 bases remaining between them. The CDR3 sequence is CASSFPLYRAGANVLTF. In nucleotides, the CDR3 is TGTGCCAGCAGTTTCCCACTATACAGGGCTGGGGCCAACGTCCTGACTTTC.

The chain has TRBV7-3 and TRBJ1-1; 7 bases are a match to TRBD1. The CDR3 loop spans 14 amino acids. The trim removed 2 bases at V and 8 bases at J, leaving 8 bases unmatched. CDR1 is SGHTA, CDR2 FQGTGA, per germline. CDR3 loop: CASSLVGQVREAFF. The CDR3 DNA is TGTGCCAGCAGCTTAGTCGGACAGGTGAGGGAAGCTTTCTTT.

This chain uses TRBV27 with TRBJ2-7, with D unclear. Germline CDR1 MNHEY, CDR2 SMNVEV (reference sequence). There are 11 residues in the CDR3. Trimming left V 6 bases short and J 5 bases short, with 8 bases between. The CDR3 loop is CASRLGHEQYF. The CDR3 region has the DNA TGTGCCAGCAGACTGGGCCACGAGCAGTACTTC.

This chain connects TRBV4-2 to TRBJ2-5; D gene ambiguous. Trimming removed 0 bases from V and 5 bases from J, with 10 bases in between. The V gene's germline CDR1 is LGHNA and CDR2 YNFKEQ. The CDR3 length is 14 residues. This CDR3 is CASSQDGEVETQYF. DNA of the CDR3: TGTGCCAGCAGCCAAGATGGCGAGGTTGAGACCCAGTACTTC.

The chain is built from TRBV2 and TRBJ2-7, with 7 bases lining up with TRBD1. Germline CDR1 and CDR2: SNHLY and FYNNEI. The CDR3 consists of 16 residues. J gave up 0 bases and V 1 base, and 6 bases lay outside the gene matches. Here the CDR3 DNA reads TGTGCCAGCAGTGAAGGCTTCCGGGACAGCTCCTACGAGCAGTACTTC. Residues: CASSEGFRDSSYEQYF.

The gene calls are TRBV2 and TRBJ2-7; 10 bases line up with TRBD2. V shed 7 bases, J shed 2 bases, and the junction held 11 bases outside the gene matches. Germline V CDR1 and CDR2: SNHLY, FYNNEI. This CDR3 is built from 16 residues. The CDR3 spells CASMGNSGGTPYEQYF. For the CDR3, the DNA is TGTGCCAGCATGGGGAATAGCGGGGGGACCCCCTACGAGCAGTACTTC. Variable domain in full (rest from reference TRBV2 and TRBJ2-7): EPEVTQTPSHQVTQMGQEVILRCVPISNHLYFYWYRQILGQKVEFLVSFYNNEISEKSEIFDDQFSVERPDGSNFTLKIRSTKLEDSAMYFCASMGNSGGTPYEQYFGPGTRLTVT.

This clonotype occurred once. The J gene is TRBJ1-6, the V gene TRBV28; possible D gene TRBD1, 5 bases. The CDR3 runs to 17 residues. In germline, CDR1 is MDHEN, CDR2 SYDVKM. Trimming pared 1 base from V and 5 bases from J, leaving 15 bases between. The CDR3 reads CASSLFRRDVHNSPLHF. Here the CDR3 DNA reads TGTGCCAGCAGTTTATTCCGCCGGGACGTCCATAATTCACCCCTCCACTTT. Complete variable domain (other parts from reference TRBV28 and TRBJ1-6): DVKVTQSSRYLVKRTGEKVFLECVQDMDHENMFWYRQDPGLGLRLIYFSYDVKMKEKGDIPEGYSVSREKKERFSLILESASTNQTSMYLCASSLFRRDVHNSPLHFGNGTRLTVT.

As for this clonotype: The junction differs from germline at one of its ends, possibly a read error. This rearrangement joins TRBV30 to TRBJ1-3; D gene uncertain. The germline gives CDR1 GTSNPN, CDR2 SVGIG (reference sequence). The CDR3 contains 14 residues. Here the CDR3 reads CSWDAGGSGNTIYF. CDR3 sequence (DNA): TGTTCCTGGGATGCGGGTGGCTCTGGAAACACCATATATTTT.

The chain employs TRBV27 and TRBJ1-6; D remains unclear. Germline V gene sequence: CDR1 MNHEY, CDR2 SMNVEV (reference sequence). V lost 3 bases and J lost 7, with 7 bases in between. The CDR3 runs 13 residues. The CDR3: CASSFGANSPLHF. The CDR3, as DNA: TGTGCCAGCAGTTTTGGAGCAAATTCACCCCTCCACTTT.

The genes are TRBV15 and TRBJ1-2; possibly TRBD1 for D (6 bases). Germline V gene sequence: CDR1 LNHNV, CDR2 YYDKDF (reference sequence). The CDR3 runs 16 residues. The V end was cut by 0 bases, the J end by 0 bases, with 11 bases between. CDR3 coding DNA: TGTGCCACCAGCAGAGATGGGGGGCATTCTAACTATGGCTACACCTTC. Residues: CATSRDGGHSNYGYTF.

The rearrangement joins TRBV6-2 or TRBV6-3 to TRBJ2-7; TRBD2 agrees at 11 bases. Trimming at V came to 7 bases and at J to 4 bases, leaving 6 bases not matched to a gene. Germline V gives CDR1 MNHEY, CDR2 SVGEGT. The CDR3 contains 14 residues. The CDR3 is CASKVTSGAYEQYF. CDR3 in DNA: TGTGCCAGCAAAGTGACTAGCGGGGCTTACGAGCAGTACTTC.